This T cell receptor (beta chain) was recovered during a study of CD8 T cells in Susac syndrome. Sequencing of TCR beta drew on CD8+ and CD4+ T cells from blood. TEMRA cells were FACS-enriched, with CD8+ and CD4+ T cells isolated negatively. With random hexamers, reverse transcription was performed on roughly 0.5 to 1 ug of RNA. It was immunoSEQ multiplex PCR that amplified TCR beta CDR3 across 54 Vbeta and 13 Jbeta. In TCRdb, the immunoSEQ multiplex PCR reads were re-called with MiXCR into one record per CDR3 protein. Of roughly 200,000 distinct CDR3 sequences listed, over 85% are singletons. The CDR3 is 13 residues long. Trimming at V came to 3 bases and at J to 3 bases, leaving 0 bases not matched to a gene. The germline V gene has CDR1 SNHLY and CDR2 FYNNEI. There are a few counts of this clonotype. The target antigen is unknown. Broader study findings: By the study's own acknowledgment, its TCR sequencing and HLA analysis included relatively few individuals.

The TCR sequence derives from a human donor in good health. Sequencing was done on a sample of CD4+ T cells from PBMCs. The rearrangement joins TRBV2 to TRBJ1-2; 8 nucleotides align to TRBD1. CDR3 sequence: CASSETGDYGYTF. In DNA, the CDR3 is TGTGCCAGCAGTGAGACAGGGGACTATGGCTACACCTTC.